The clone carrying this TCR beta chain was counted a few times. What it binds is unknown. Patients with ophthalmopathy all had a Clinical Activity Score of at least 3, a NOSPECS grade of at least 4 and duration under 3 months. Trimming cost V 5 bases and J 7 bases; bases outside gene matches: 11. Germline values: CDR1 MNHEY, CDR2 SMNVEV (reference sequence). The CDR3 length is 15 residues. The data originate from a study of T cells in Graves' hyperthyroidism and ophthalmopathy. Study observations and caveats: A median approximately 6.8 months before onset, the model predicted ophthalmopathy.

TCR beta CDR3 regions were amplified from RNA. HTBI primers were the set used in a first-round RT-PCR of the TCR CDR3. TCRdb reanalysed the multiplex PCR reads using MiXCR and keeps one entry per CDR3 protein. Of under 350,000 distinct CDR3 sequences detected, over 15% appear once; the ten largest clones hold over 50%. Sequencing was performed on blood. The J gene is TRBJ1-5, the V gene TRBV27; 7 positions match TRBD1. The origin of this receptor is a woman in her sixties with Graves' ophthalmopathy. The CDR3 region has the DNA TGTGCCAGCAGTCCTCGGGACAGTGGGGAACAGCCCCAGCATTTT. Its translation is CASSPRDSGEQPQHF.